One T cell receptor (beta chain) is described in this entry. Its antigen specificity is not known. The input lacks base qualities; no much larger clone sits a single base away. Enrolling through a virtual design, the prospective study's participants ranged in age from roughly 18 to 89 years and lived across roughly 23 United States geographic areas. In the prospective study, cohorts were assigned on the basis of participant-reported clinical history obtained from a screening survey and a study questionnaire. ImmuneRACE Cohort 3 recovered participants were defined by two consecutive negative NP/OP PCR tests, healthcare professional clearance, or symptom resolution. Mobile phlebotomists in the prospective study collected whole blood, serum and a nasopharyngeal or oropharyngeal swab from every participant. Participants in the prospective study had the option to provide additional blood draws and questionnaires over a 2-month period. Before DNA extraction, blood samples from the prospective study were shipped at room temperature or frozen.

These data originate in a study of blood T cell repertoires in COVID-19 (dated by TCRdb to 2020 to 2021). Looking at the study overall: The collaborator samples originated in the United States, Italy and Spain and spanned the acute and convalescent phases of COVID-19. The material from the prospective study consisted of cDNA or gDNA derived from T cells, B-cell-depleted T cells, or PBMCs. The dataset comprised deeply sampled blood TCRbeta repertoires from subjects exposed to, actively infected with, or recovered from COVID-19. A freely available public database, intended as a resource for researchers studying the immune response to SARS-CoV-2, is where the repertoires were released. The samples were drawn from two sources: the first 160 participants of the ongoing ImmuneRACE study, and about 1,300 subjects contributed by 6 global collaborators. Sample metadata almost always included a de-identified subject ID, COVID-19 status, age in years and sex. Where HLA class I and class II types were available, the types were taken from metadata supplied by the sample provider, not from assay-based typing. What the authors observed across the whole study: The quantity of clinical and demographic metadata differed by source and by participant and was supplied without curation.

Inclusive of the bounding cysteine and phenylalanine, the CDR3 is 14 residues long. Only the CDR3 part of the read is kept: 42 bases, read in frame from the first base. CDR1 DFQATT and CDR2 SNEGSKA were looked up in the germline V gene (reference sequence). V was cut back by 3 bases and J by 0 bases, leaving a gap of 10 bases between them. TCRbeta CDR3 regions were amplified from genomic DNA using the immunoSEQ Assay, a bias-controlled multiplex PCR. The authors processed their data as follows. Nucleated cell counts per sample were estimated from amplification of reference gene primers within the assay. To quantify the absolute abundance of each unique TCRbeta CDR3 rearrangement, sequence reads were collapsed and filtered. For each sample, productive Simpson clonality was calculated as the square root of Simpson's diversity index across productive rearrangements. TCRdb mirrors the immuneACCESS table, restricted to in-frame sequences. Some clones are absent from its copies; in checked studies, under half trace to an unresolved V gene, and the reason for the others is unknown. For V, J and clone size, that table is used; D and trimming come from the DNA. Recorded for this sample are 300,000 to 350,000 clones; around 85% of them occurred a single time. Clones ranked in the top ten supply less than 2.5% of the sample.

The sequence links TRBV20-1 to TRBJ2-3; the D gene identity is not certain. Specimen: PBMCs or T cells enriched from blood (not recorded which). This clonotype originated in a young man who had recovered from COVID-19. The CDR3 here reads CSASGVVSTDTQYF. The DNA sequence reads TGCAGTGCTAGTGGAGTTGTTAGCACAGATACGCAGTATTTT.